Included here is one T cell receptor beta chain sequence, with context. Its antigen is still unknown. Using MiXCR, TCRdb re-called clones from the PCR reads. Among 20,000 or so clones listed, more than 35% were seen once. This specimen comes from a study of metastatic and nonmetastatic thyroid tumors. Study context: The study looked at repertoires side by side in blood and in tumor or nodule tissue from malignant and benign thyroid patients. Study-wide points: Relative to benign nodules, malignant thyroid tumors were reportedly characterized by significantly elevated TCR beta diversity in blood and tumor.

No treatment of any kind had been given to any patient before thyroid surgery. The CDR3 loop spans 14 amino acids. The V end was cut by 3 bases, the J end by 0 bases, with 3 bases between. The germline gives CDR1 SGHTA, CDR2 FQGNSA. This TCR derives from a female donor with papillary thyroid cancer or a benign thyroid nodule (not recorded which). Some clones in this sample may be carry-over from other donors' samples. Sequenced input: tumor tissue. The rearrangement joins TRBV7-2 to TRBJ1-6, with no clear D. CDR3 loop: CASSFSSYNSPLHF. DNA of the CDR3: TGTGCCAGCAGCTTCAGCTCCTATAATTCACCCCTCCACTTT.